This T cell receptor beta chain was obtained from a study of T-cell reconstitution after alpha-beta-depleted transplantation in children (TCRdb year 2016). Broadly, across the study: T-cell immune reconstitution after TCRalphabeta/CD19-depleted allogeneic hematopoietic cell transplantation in children was quantitatively tracked in the study by means of TCR repertoire profiling.

CDR1 is given as WSHSY and CDR2 as SAAADI, both from the germline V gene. The CDR3 goes from the cysteine to the phenylalanine over 14 residues. Only CDR3 DNA is held: 42 bases, read in frame from base 1. V lost 7 bases and J lost 6 bases, and the count of bases not matched to a germline gene is 7. The library came from PCR. These reads were obtained on an Illumina HiSeq 2500. TCR libraries were prepared with molecular barcoding, using unique molecular identifiers to normalize TCRbeta repertoire quantification. TCRdb ran its own pipeline on the public reads, namely fastp trimming at Q25 and MiXCR clone calling, and kept in-frame beta chains. Each CDR3 protein gets just one entry, which takes the most common genes and DNA from the rows behind it. In this sample the table shows 490,000 or so distinct CDR3 sequences, approximately 12% of which occur a single time. 5% to 6% of the sample lies in the top ten.

In this sample, this clonotype turned up a few times. Its target antigen remains unknown. There are no base qualities to consult, and no much larger clone falls within one base. The sequence derives from a human donor who donated a stem cell graft to a child with combined immunodeficiency. The sample consisted of PBMCs from the stem cell graft donor, taken from the stem cell graft. The sequence joins TRBV10-2 to TRBJ1-2, with 11 bases in between that match TRBD1. The CDR3 here reads CASTRDRGYNGYTF. The DNA sequence is as follows: TGCGCCAGCACCCGGGACAGGGGGTATAATGGCTACACCTTC.